Listed here are 24 T cell receptor beta chains from one sample, sequenced in a study of tumor-infiltrating lymphocytes in primary liver carcinoma. The blood RNA (from unsorted whole blood) was obtained, and germline DNA was also extracted. A primer in the constant region served to generate TCR beta cDNA from 450 to 600 ng of total RNA. Three-round nested multiplex PCR performed with slightly modified ARM-PCR produced the TCR beta libraries. For about 11 cycles apiece, the opening two PCR rounds ran with TRBV1-TRBV30 forward primers and a C-beta reverse primer. One entry per CDR3 protein results from TCRdb running MiXCR on the multiplex PCR reads. Of over 250,000 distinct CDR3 sequences in the sample, roughly 60% were seen once. The sample comprised peripheral blood. These TCRs come from a woman in her thirties with primary liver carcinoma and hepatitis B virus infection.

The chain combines TRBV12-3 or TRBV12-4 with TRBJ1-5, with D maybe TRBD1 (5 bases). The CDR3 runs 15 residues. V was clipped by 2 bases and J by 6 bases, with 14 bases between them. The CDR3 DNA reads TGTGCCAGCAGTTTAAATGTCGGGGGTTCTCAGCCCCAGCATTTT. It translates to CASSLNVGGSQPQHF.

Worth noting for this clonotype: The CDR3 does not close with the conserved phenylalanine or tryptophan, likely indicating a read error. The CDR3 DNA follows: TGTGCCGTCAGTGGCTCCCGGGAGGGGGCGCGCGGCTACACCTAC. Protein product: CAVSGSREGARGYTY. The V gene is TRBV10-3, the J gene TRBJ1-2; 7 bases agree with TRBD1. CDR1 and CDR2 (germline): ENHRY, SYGVKD. The CDR3 runs to 15 residues.

This clonotype has a count of ten or more. The chain has TRBV12-3 or TRBV12-4 and TRBJ2-3; D remains ambiguous. Deletions cut 3 bases from V and 2 bases from J, with 9 bases between. This CDR3 has 14 residues. This chain's CDR3 is CASSFRPNTDTQYF. In DNA, the CDR3 is TGTGCCAGCAGTTTCCGGCCGAACACAGATACGCAGTATTTT.

As for this clonotype: A junction end diverges from the germline sequence, so it may reflect a read error. V gene TRBV12-3 or TRBV12-4 combines with J gene TRBJ2-3; D is ambiguous. This CDR3 is 13 amino acids long. The CDR3 reads CASSLAGTDTQFF. In DNA form, the CDR3 reads TGTGCCAGCAGTTTAGCGGGTACAGATACGCAGTTTTTT.

This chain connects TRBV6-1 to TRBJ2-7; D possibly corresponds to TRBD2 (6 bases). The CDR3 loop spans 14 amino acids. Germline CDR1 reads MNHNS; CDR2 reads SASEGT. Deletions cut 4 bases from V and 2 bases from J, with 12 bases between. DNA of the CDR3: TGTGCCAGCAGTGTTTCAGCGGGTGCCTACGAGCAGTACTTC. Translated: CASSVSAGAYEQYF.

With regard to this clonotype: A much larger clone is a single base away; this may be a read error. The chain carries TRBV7-8 and TRBJ2-7; 10 bases are shared with TRBD2. The trim removed 2 bases at V and 2 bases at J, leaving 0 bases unmatched. The CDR3 runs to 14 residues. In germline, CDR1 is SGHVS, CDR2 FQNEAQ. CDR3 bases: TGTGCCAGCAGCTTAACTAGCGGGGCCTACGAGCAGTACTTC. Protein: CASSLTSGAYEQYF. The full variable domain, completed using reference TRBV7-8 and TRBJ2-7, is GAGVSQSPRYKVAKRGQDVALRCDPISGHVSLFWYQQALGQGPEFLTYFQNEAQLDKSGLPSDRFFAERPEGSVSTLKIQRTQQEDSAVYLCASSLTSGAYEQYFGPGTRLTVT.

V gene TRBV10-3 combines with J gene TRBJ1-5, with TRBD1 matching over 7 bases. V lost 9 bases to trimming and J lost 3 bases; unmatched junction nucleotides: 8. CDR3 length: 14 amino acids. CDR1 is ENHRY and CDR2 is SYGVKD in the germline V gene. The CDR3 DNA follows: TGTGCCATGACCGGGACAGAGGCCAATCAGCCCCAGCATTTT. Residues: CAMTGTEANQPQHF.

Concerning this clonotype itself: An end of the junction does not agree with germline; a read error may underlie this. The genes are TRBV4-2 and TRBJ1-1, with D possibly matching TRBD1 (6 bases). The CDR3 consists of 15 residues. Germline V gives CDR1 LGHNA, CDR2 YNFKEQ. The CDR3 sequence is CASSQEGGLDTEAFF. Here the CDR3 DNA reads TGTGCCAGCAGTCAAGAGGGGGGCCTGGACACTGAAGCTTTCTTT.

This clonotype was recorded a few times. The chain recombines TRBV6-1 with TRBJ2-3, with D possibly called TRBD1 or TRBD2 (5 bases each). The V and J ends lost 0 bases and 3 bases respectively, with 16 bases between them. CDR1 and CDR2 (germline): MNHNS, SASEGT. The CDR3 is made up of 17 amino acids. CDR3 amino acids: CASSEALGDTKTDTQYF. CDR3 DNA: TGTGCCAGCAGTGAAGCGCTGGGGGATACTAAGACAGATACGCAGTATTTT.

This chain connects TRBV5-6 to TRBJ2-1; perhaps TRBD2 as D (5 bases). Germline values: CDR1 SGHDT, CDR2 YYEEEE. This CDR3 is 14 amino acids long. The germline V and J ends were trimmed by 2 bases and 9 bases, with 15 bases remaining between them. For the CDR3, the DNA is TGTGCCAGCAGCTTTCTTCCGGGGAGCACTGAGCAGTTCTTC. Its protein is CASSFLPGSTEQFF.

This chain uses TRBV6-2 or TRBV6-3 with TRBJ2-1; D gene unclear. This CDR3 contains 16 residues. The V gene lost 2 bases and the J gene lost 4 bases, with 15 bases spanning the gap. Germline CDR1 is MNHEY and CDR2 is SVGEGT. The CDR3 region has the DNA TGTGCCAGCAGTTACGAAGGCCCACCACTATACAATGAGCAGTTCTTC. Translation gives CASSYEGPPLYNEQFF.

With regard to this clonotype: The missing conserved phenylalanine or tryptophan at the end of this CDR3 makes a read error likely. No DNA is shown, since the ends of the CDR3 on it are uncertain; the CDR3 is the one TCRdb lists. The CDR3 reads CSVEGARLETKYS. This chain joins TRBV29-1 and TRBJ2-5; TRBD1 is the table's D call and was not checked against the DNA. Per the germline V gene, CDR1 is SQVTM and CDR2 is ANQGSEA. The CDR3 totals 13 residues, both ends included.

Turning to this clonotype: A much larger clone sits a single nucleotide away, making a read error possible. The V and J genes are TRBV28 and TRBJ2-5; 8 bases are shared with TRBD2. The CDR3 loop spans 15 amino acids. Germline CDR1 is MDHEN and CDR2 is SYDVKM. Trimming cost V 7 bases and J 0 bases; bases outside gene matches: 7. CDR3 amino acids: CASNPLSGNQETQYF. The CDR3 DNA sequence: TGTGCCAGCAACCCCCTTAGCGGGAACCAAGAGACCCAGTACTTC. The whole variable domain, remainder taken from reference TRBV28 and TRBJ2-5, is DVKVTQSSRYLVKRTGEKVFLECVQDMDHENMFWYRQDPGLGLRLIYFSYDVKMKEKGDIPEGYSVSREKKERFSLILESASTNQTSMYLCASNPLSGNQETQYFGPGTRLLVL.

The CDR3 DNA is TGTGCCAGCAGTTTGGGGACAGGGGGTTTTGCTGGAAACACCATATATTTT. As protein: CASSLGTGGFAGNTIYF. The chain has TRBV12-3 or TRBV12-4 and TRBJ1-3; 11 positions match TRBD1. The CDR3 is 17 residues long. J lost 2 bases, V lost 3 bases, and 6 bases had no gene match.

On this clonotype: Its ends do not fully match the called genes, so a read error is possible. The chain carries TRBV7-9 and TRBJ2-2; D is possibly TRBD1 (6 bases). Germline CDR1 SEHNR, CDR2 FQNEAQ (reference sequence). This CDR3 is 15 amino acids long. The CDR3 is CASRQTGSNTRELFF. CDR3 coding DNA: TGTGCCAGCAGACAGACAGGATCTAACACCAGGGAGCTGTTTTTT.

The rearrangement uses TRBV14 and TRBJ1-4; D is perhaps TRBD1 (6 bases). The CDR3 spans 14 residues. V lost 4 bases and J lost 8, with 14 bases in between. Germline V gene data show CDR1 as SGHDN and CDR2 as FVKESK. CDR3 residues: CASSRTGMEEKLFF. CDR3 bases: TGTGCCAGCAGCCGCACAGGGATGGAAGAAAAACTGTTTTTT.

In this sample, this clonotype turned up a few times. The V gene is TRBV5-1, the J gene TRBJ1-1; no reliable D call. V lost 4 bases, J lost 3 bases, and 10 bases lay in between. There are 13 residues in the CDR3. The germline CDR1 and CDR2 sequences are SGHRS and YFSETQ. The CDR3 DNA sequence: TGCGCCAGCAGCGGGTGGGGTGACACTGAAGCTTTCTTT. It codes for CASSGWGDTEAFF.

Details on this clonotype: A much larger clone differs from this one at a single base, so this may be a read error. The chain employs TRBV6-6 and TRBJ1-1, with 7 nucleotides matching TRBD1. The germline V gene encodes CDR1 MNHNY and CDR2 SVGAGI (reference sequence). This CDR3 comprises 13 residues. The DNA of the CDR3 is TGTGCCGGCAGCCGCAGGACAGGAACTGAAGCTTTCTTT. Translation gives CAGSRRTGTEAFF.

This clonotype was found a few times. The CDR3 here is CASSLGFSETQYF. In DNA form, the CDR3 reads TGTGCCAGCAGCTTGGGATTTTCGGAGACCCAGTACTTC. This chain links TRBV5-6 with TRBJ2-5; D ambiguous. CDR3 size: 13 residues. Germline loops: CDR1 SGHDT, CDR2 YYEEEE. The V gene lost 0 bases and the J gene lost 5 bases, with 8 bases spanning the gap.

The rearrangement joins TRBV5-4 to TRBJ2-5; TRBD2 matches 10 bases. Losses at the gene ends were 7 bases for V and 4 bases for J; bases not matched to a gene: 10. Per germline, CDR1 SGHNT and CDR2 YYREEE (reference sequence). The CDR3 is made up of 15 amino acids. DNA for the CDR3: TGTGCCAGCTGCCAGGTAGCGGGAGGAGGAGAGACCCAGTACTTC. This gives the protein CASCQVAGGGETQYF.

Remarks on this clonotype: Mismatch with germline at one junction end may stem from a read error. The chain carries TRBV12-3 or TRBV12-4 and TRBJ1-1; a weak D match, TRBD1 (5 bases). The CDR3 has 14 residues. The CDR3 DNA reads as TGTGCCGGCAGTTTAGCAAGGGGAGTCACTGAAGCTTTCTTT. Its protein product is CAGSLARGVTEAFF.

Comments on this clonotype: This may arise from a read error, as a much more abundant clone is one base away. This chain joins TRBV7-9 and TRBJ2-7, with D unclear. The CDR3 covers 14 residues. Per germline, CDR1 SEHNR and CDR2 FQNEAQ (reference sequence). The V end was cut by 5 bases, the J end by 5 bases, with 16 bases between. CDR3 in amino acids: CASSPESRNHEQYF. The CDR3 DNA sequence: TGTGCCAGCAGCCCAGAGAGTAGGAACCACGAGCAGTACTTC.

This chain links TRBV7-8 with TRBJ2-5, with 8 bases lining up with TRBD2. CDR3 size: 19 residues. V lost 4 bases and J lost 5; bases outside the gene matches: 21. Per the germline V gene, CDR1 is SGHVS and CDR2 is FQNEAQ. The CDR3 reads CASSSGWGLGRGQVETQYF. The CDR3 nucleotides are TGTGCCAGCAGCTCAGGCTGGGGACTAGGAAGGGGTCAAGTGGAGACCCAGTACTTC.

As regards this clonotype: This may come from a read error, since a much larger clone is one base off. This rearrangement joins TRBV11-3 to TRBJ2-1; TRBD2 aligns across 9 bases. There are 16 residues in the CDR3. V lost 5 bases, J lost 8 bases, and 13 bases stayed unmatched. Germline CDR1 and CDR2: SGHNT and YENEEA. The DNA for the CDR3 is TGTGCCAGCAGCGTAACTAGCGGGCGCTCGTACGATGAGCAGTTCTTC. This translates into CASSVTSGRSYDEQFF.